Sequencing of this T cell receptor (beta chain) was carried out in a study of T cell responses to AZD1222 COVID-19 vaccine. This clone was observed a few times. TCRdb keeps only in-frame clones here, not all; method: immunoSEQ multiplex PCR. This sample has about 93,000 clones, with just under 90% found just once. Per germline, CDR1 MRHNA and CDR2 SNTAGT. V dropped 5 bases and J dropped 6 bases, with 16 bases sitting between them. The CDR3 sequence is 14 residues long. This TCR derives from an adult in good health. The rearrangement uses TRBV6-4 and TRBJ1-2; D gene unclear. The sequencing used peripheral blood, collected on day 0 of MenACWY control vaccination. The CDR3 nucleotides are TGTGCCAGCAGTCCTTCAGGCCACGGGAATGGCTACACCTTC. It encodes CASSPSGHGNGYTF.